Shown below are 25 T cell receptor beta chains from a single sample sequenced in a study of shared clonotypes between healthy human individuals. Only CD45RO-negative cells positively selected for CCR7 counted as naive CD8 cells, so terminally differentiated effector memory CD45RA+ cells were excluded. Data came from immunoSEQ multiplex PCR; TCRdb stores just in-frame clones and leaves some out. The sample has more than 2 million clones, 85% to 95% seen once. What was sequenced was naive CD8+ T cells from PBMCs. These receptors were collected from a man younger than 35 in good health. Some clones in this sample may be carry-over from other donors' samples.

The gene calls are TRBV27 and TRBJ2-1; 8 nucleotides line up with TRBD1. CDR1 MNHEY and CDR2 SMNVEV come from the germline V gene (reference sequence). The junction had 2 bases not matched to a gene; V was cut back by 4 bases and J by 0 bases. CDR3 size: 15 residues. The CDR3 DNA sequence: TGTGCCAGCAGTTACGGACAGGGCTCCTACAATGAGCAGTTCTTC. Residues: CASSYGQGSYNEQFF.

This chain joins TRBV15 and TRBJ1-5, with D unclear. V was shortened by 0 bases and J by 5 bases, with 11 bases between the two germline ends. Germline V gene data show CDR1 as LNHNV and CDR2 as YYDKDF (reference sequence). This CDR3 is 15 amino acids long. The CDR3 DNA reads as TGTGCCACCAGCAGAGATGACATATACCATCAGCCCCAGCATTTT. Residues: CATSRDDIYHQPQHF.

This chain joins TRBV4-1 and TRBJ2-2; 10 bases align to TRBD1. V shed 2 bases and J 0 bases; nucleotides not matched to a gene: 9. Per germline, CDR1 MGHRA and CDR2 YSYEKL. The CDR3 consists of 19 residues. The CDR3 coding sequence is TGCGCCAGCAGCCAATACCGGACAGGGGGTATCTCGAACACCGGGGAGCTGTTTTTT. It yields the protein CASSQYRTGGISNTGELFF.

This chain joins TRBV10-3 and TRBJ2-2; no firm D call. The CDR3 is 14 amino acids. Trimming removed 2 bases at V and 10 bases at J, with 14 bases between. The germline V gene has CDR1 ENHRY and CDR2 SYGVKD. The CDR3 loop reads CAISEPHAVEELFF. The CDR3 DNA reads TGTGCCATCAGTGAGCCCCATGCCGTCGAGGAGCTGTTTTTT.

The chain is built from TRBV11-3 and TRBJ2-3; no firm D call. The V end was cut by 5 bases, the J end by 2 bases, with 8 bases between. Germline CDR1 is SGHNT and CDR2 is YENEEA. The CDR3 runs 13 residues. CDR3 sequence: CASSARLTDTQYF. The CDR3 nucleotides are TGTGCCAGCAGCGCCCGTCTCACAGATACGCAGTATTTT.

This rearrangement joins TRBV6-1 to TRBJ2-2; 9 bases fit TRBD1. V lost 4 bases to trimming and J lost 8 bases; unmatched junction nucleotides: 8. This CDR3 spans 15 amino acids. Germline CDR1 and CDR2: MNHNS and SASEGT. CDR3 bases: TGTGCCAGCAGTGGATTGACAGGGGGTGTGGGGGAGCTGTTTTTT. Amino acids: CASSGLTGGVGELFF.

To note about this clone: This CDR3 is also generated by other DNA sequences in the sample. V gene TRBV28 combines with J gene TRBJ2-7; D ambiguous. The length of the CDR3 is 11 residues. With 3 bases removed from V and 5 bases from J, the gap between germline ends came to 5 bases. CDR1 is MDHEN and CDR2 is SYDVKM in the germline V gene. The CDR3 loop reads CASSFSNEQYF. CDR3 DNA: TGTGCCAGCAGTTTCAGCAACGAGCAGTACTTC.

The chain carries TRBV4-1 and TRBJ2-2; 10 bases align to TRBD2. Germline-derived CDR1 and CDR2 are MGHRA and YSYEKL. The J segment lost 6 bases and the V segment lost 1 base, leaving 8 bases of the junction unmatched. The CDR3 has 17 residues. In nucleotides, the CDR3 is TGCGCCAGCAGCCAAGCCACTAGCGGGACTATTCCCGGGGAGCTGTTTTTT. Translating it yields CASSQATSGTIPGELFF.

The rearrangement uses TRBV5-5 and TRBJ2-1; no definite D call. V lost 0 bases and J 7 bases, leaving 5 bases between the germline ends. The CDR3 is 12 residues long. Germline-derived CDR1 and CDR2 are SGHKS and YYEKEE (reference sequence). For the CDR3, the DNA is TGTGCCAGCAGCTTGGGGGCTAATGAGCAGTTCTTC. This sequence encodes CASSLGANEQFF.

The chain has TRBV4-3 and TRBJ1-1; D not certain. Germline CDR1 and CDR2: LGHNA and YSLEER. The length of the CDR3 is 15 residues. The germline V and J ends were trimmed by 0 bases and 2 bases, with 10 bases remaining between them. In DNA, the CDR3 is TGCGCCAGCAGCCAAGATGTTGGAACCAACACTGAAGCTTTCTTT. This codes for CASSQDVGTNTEAFF.

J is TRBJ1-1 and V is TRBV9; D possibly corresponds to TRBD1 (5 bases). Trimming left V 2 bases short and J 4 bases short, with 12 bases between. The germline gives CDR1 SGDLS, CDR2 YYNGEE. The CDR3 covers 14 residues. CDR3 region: CASSVMQGGTEAFF. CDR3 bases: TGTGCCAGCAGCGTCATGCAGGGAGGCACTGAAGCTTTCTTT.

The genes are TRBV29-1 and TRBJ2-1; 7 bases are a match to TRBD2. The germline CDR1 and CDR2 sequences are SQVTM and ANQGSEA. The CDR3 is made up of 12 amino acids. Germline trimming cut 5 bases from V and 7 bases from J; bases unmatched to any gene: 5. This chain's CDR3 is CSVRGSSNEQFF. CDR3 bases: TGCAGCGTTCGCGGGAGTTCGAATGAGCAGTTCTTC.

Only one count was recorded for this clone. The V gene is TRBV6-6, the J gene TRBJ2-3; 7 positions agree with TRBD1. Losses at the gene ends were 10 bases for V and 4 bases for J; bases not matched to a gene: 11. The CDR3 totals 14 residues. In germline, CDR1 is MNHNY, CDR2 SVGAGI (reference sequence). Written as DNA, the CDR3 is TGTGCCACTCTCGGCGGACAGGTTCCAGATACGCAGTATTTT. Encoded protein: CATLGGQVPDTQYF.

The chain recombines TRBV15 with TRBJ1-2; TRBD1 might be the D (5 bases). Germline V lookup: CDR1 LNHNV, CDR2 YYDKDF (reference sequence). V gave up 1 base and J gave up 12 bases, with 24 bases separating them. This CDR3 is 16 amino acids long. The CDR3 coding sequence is TGTGCCACCAGCAGAGTACCCAGGGATCCATCAGAGCGGGACACCTTC. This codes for CATSRVPRDPSERDTF.

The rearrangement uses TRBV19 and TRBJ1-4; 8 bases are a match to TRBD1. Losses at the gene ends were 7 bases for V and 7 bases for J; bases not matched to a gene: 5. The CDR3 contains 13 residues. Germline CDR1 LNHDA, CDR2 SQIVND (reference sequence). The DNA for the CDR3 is TGTGCCAGTAACGACAGGGGATCTGAAAAACTGTTTTTT. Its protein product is CASNDRGSEKLFF.

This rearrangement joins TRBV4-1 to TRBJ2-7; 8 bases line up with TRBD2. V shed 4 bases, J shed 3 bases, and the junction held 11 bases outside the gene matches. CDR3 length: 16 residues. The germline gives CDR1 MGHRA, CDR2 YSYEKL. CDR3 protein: CASSPASAGGLYEQYF. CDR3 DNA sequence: TGCGCCAGCAGCCCCGCGTCGGCGGGAGGACTCTACGAGCAGTACTTC.

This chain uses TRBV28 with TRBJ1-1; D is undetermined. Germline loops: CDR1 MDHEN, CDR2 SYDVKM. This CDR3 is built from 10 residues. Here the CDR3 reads CDGPRTEAFF. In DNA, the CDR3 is TGTGACGGACCTAGGACTGAAGCTTTCTTT.

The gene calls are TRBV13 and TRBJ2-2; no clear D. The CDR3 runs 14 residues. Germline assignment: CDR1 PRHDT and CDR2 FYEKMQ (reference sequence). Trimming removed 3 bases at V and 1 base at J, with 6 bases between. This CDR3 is CASSFQVNTGELFF. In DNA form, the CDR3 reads TGTGCCAGCAGCTTTCAAGTGAACACCGGGGAGCTGTTTTTT.

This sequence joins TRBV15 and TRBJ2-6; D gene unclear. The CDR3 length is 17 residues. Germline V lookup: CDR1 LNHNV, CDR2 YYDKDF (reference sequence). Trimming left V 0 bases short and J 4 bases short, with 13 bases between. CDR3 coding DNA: TGTGCCACCAGCAGAGACGGACGGATAAACGGGGCCAACGTCCTGACTTTC. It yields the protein CATSRDGRINGANVLTF.

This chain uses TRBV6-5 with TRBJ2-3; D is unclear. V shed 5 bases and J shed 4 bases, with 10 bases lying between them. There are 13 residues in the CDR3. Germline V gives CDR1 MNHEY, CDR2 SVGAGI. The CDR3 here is CASSAYIADTQYF. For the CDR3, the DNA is TGTGCCAGCAGTGCGTATATCGCAGATACGCAGTATTTT.

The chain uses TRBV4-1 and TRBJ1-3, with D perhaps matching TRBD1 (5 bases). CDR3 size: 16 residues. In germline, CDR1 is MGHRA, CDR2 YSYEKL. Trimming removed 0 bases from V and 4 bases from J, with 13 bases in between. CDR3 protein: CASSQEGAGSGNTIYF. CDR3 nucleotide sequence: TGCGCCAGCAGCCAAGAAGGGGCCGGGTCGGGAAACACCATATATTTT.

In nucleotides, the CDR3 is TGTGCCAGCAATTCCGGTGGCACTGAAGCTTTCTTT. This encodes CASNSGGTEAFF. V gene TRBV27 combines with J gene TRBJ1-1; no definite D call. The CDR3 has 12 amino acids. V was trimmed by 7 bases and J by 4 bases, leaving 10 bases between them. Germline CDR1 reads MNHEY; CDR2 reads SMNVEV (reference sequence).

In nucleotides, the CDR3 is TGTGCCAGCAGCTTAGAACGGGCATTACGGGACAGGAACACCGGGGAGCTGTTTTTT. This translates into CASSLERALRDRNTGELFF. The rearrangement joins TRBV7-8 to TRBJ2-2, with 7 bases identical to TRBD1. The junction had 12 bases not matched to a gene; V was cut back by 1 base and J by 1 base. Germline CDR1 SGHVS, CDR2 FQNEAQ. This CDR3 region has 19 residues.

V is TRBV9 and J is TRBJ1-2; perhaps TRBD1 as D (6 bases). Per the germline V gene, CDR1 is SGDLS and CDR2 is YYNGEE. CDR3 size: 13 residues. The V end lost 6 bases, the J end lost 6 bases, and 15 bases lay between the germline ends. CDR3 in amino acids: CASNAWGADGYTF. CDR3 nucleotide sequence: TGTGCCAGCAACGCTTGGGGGGCGGATGGCTACACCTTC. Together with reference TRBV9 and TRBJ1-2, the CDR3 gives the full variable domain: DSGVTQTPKHLITATGQRVTLRCSPRSGDLSVYWYQQSLDQGLQFLIQYYNGEERAKGNILERFSAQQFPDLHSELNLSSLELGDSALYFCASNAWGADGYTFGSGTRLTVV.

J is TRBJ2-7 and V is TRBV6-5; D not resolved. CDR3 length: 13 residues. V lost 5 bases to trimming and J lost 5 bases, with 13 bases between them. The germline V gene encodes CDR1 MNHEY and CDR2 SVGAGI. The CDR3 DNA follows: TGTGCCAGCAGTACACGGTCTGCTAACGAGCAGTACTTC. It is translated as CASSTRSANEQYF.